These 27 T cell receptor beta chains originate from one sample sequenced in a study of blood T cell repertoires in COVID-19. Sequencing was performed with immunoSEQ multiplex PCR; in TCRdb, only in-frame clones are kept and a portion is missing. This table has just over 250,000 clones, around nine tenths appearing once. Sequencing was carried out using peripheral blood. The receptors were gathered from a man aged 40-49 years who had recovered from COVID-19.

The chain has TRBV6-4 and TRBJ2-3, with 14 bases fitting TRBD2. The CDR3 is 19 residues long. Germline CDR1 and CDR2: MRHNA and SNTAGT. The ends lost 2 bases at V and 2 bases at J; junction bases unmatched: 9. The CDR3 nucleotides are TGTGCCAGCAGTGACGTCGGGACTAGCGGGGGCTGGCCCACAGATACGCAGTATTTT. Amino acid sequence: CASSDVGTSGGWPTDTQYF.

The chain combines TRBV19 with TRBJ2-6; maybe TRBD2 (7 bases). Trimming shortened V by 6 bases and J by 0 bases, and 24 bases separated the two germline ends. Germline CDR1 LNHDA, CDR2 SQIVND (reference sequence). The CDR3 totals 20 residues. The CDR3 protein is CASSARGRTGGFSGANVLTF. CDR3 DNA sequence: TGTGCCAGTAGCGCCAGAGGAAGGACGGGGGGCTTCTCTGGGGCCAACGTCCTGACTTTC.

The V gene is TRBV3-1 (or the pseudogene TRBV3-2), the J gene TRBJ2-7; 10 bases fit TRBD1. With V trimmed by 6 bases and J by 5 bases, 10 bases remained unmatched. This CDR3 contains 15 residues. The V gene's germline CDR1 is LGHDT and CDR2 YNNKEL (reference sequence). The CDR3 sequence is CASSEAGTGVDEQYF. CDR3 sequence (DNA): TGTGCCAGCAGTGAAGCCGGGACAGGGGTCGACGAGCAGTACTTC.

This chain uses TRBV5-1 with TRBJ2-3, with 11 bases matching TRBD2. Germline CDR1 and CDR2: SGHRS and YFSETQ. The V and J ends lost 3 bases and 4 bases, in that order; junction bases with no gene match: 1. The CDR3 has 14 residues. The chain's CDR3 is CASSSTSGADTQYF. The CDR3 DNA follows: TGCGCCAGCAGCTCGACTAGCGGGGCAGATACGCAGTATTTT.

The V call is TRBV20-1, the J call TRBJ2-7; 11 bases are a match to TRBD2. Germline CDR1 reads DFQATT; CDR2 reads SNEGSKA (reference sequence). The ends lost 3 bases at V and 1 base at J; junction bases unmatched: 8. This CDR3 comprises 16 residues. The CDR3 loop is CSASLPSGRWSYEQYF. The CDR3 nucleotides read TGCAGTGCTAGTTTGCCTAGCGGGAGGTGGTCCTACGAGCAGTACTTC.

V usage is TRBV6-5 and J usage is TRBJ1-2; TRBD1 matches at 9 bases. The CDR3 contains 15 residues. Germline CDR1 MNHEY, CDR2 SVGAGI. V lost 4 bases, J lost 5 bases, and 8 bases stayed unmatched. In DNA form, the CDR3 reads TGTGCCAGCAGTTTATTAGGGACAGGGAAATATGGCTACACCTTC. This encodes CASSLLGTGKYGYTF.

This sequence joins TRBV7-9 and TRBJ2-5; 11 nucleotides line up with TRBD2. Unmatched junction bases numbered 8, after V lost 3 bases and J lost 5 bases. Germline values: CDR1 SEHNR, CDR2 FQNEAQ (reference sequence). This CDR3 region has 16 residues. The CDR3 coding sequence is TGTGCCAGCAGCTTTTTAGCGGGGGGGCTCGATGAGACCCAGTACTTC. This sequence encodes CASSFLAGGLDETQYF.

The rearrangement uses TRBV5-4 and TRBJ2-1, with TRBD2 identical over 8 bases. The V gene's germline CDR1 is SGHNT and CDR2 YYREEE (reference sequence). CDR3 size: 15 residues. The junction had 10 bases not matched to a gene; V was cut back by 4 bases and J by 7 bases. CDR3 residues: CASSRDGGALNEQFF. The CDR3 nucleotides read TGTGCCAGCAGCCGCGACGGGGGGGCCTTGAATGAGCAGTTCTTC.

The J gene is TRBJ1-5, the V gene TRBV4-3; TRBD1 matches at 7 bases. CDR1 is LGHNA and CDR2 is YSLEER in the germline V gene. V trimming: 4 bases; J trimming: 3 bases; junction bases outside the gene matches: 6. The CDR3 is made up of 15 amino acids. The CDR3 protein is CASSREQGLNQPQHF. Here the CDR3 DNA reads TGCGCCAGCAGCCGAGAACAGGGGCTCAATCAGCCCCAGCATTTT.

This chain uses TRBV27 with TRBJ1-6; D is uncertain. The CDR3 spans 17 residues. Per the germline V gene, CDR1 is MNHEY and CDR2 is SMNVEV (reference sequence). V lost 5 bases, J lost 5 bases, and 19 bases lay in between. This CDR3 is CASSQHINSQNNSPLHF. The CDR3 DNA reads TGTGCCAGCAGTCAACACATTAACAGCCAGAATAATTCACCCCTCCACTTT.

This clone was picked up one time. The chain employs TRBV6-5 and TRBJ2-5, with D possibly TRBD2 on 5 matching bases. The CDR3 sequence is 14 residues long. CDR1 and CDR2 from the germline V gene are MNHEY and SVGAGI. Trimming removed 6 bases at V and 0 bases at J, with 11 bases between. The CDR3 reads CASRQTGNQETQYF. The CDR3 DNA follows: TGTGCCAGCAGACAGACGGGGAACCAAGAGACCCAGTACTTC.

The chain uses TRBV19 and TRBJ1-2; D remains ambiguous. CDR3 length: 13 residues. Germline V gene data show CDR1 as LNHDA and CDR2 as SQIVND (reference sequence). Between the trimmed V and J ends, which lost 0 bases and 4 bases, there was a span of 6 bases. Here the CDR3 reads CASSIDGSYGYTF. The CDR3 DNA reads as TGTGCCAGTAGTATAGACGGGTCCTATGGCTACACCTTC.

In this sample, this clone turned up many times. The chain combines TRBV4-2 with TRBJ2-3, with D possibly TRBD1 on 6 matching bases. Germline-derived CDR1 and CDR2 are LGHNA and YNFKEQ. Trimming took 0 bases from V and 4 from J, leaving 14 bases between them. The CDR3 is 16 amino acids. The chain's CDR3 is CASSQDRDIRADTQYF. As DNA, the CDR3 is TGTGCCAGCAGCCAAGACCGGGACATCCGGGCAGATACGCAGTATTTT.

The J gene is TRBJ1-1, the V gene TRBV7-9, with 8 bases fitting TRBD1. Per germline, CDR1 SEHNR and CDR2 FQNEAQ (reference sequence). CDR3 size: 14 residues. The ends lost 0 bases at V and 7 bases at J; junction bases unmatched: 4. Here the CDR3 DNA reads TGTGCCAGCAGCTTAGCGCAGGGGGCAGGTGAAGCTTTCTTT. Its translation is CASSLAQGAGEAFF.

The V and J genes are TRBV9 and TRBJ2-3, with 14 bases lining up with TRBD2. The CDR3 length is 15 residues. Germline CDR1 and CDR2: SGDLS and YYNGEE. After removal of 3 bases from V and 7 bases from J, the junction contained 4 bases not matched to a gene. The CDR3: CASSATSGGAYTQYF. Written as DNA, the CDR3 is TGTGCCAGCAGCGCGACTAGCGGGGGGGCTTATACGCAGTATTTT.

The chain employs TRBV5-4 and TRBJ2-3, with 7 bases lining up with TRBD2. The CDR3 has 16 residues. From germline, CDR1 is SGHNT and CDR2 YYREEE (reference sequence). V shed 4 bases, J shed 0 bases, and the junction held 8 bases outside the gene matches. CDR3 DNA sequence: TGTGCCAGCAGCCACCTAGCGGCCTCTAGCACAGATACGCAGTATTTT. Translating it yields CASSHLAASSTDTQYF. The entire variable domain, with the rest obtained from reference TRBV5-4 and TRBJ2-3, is as follows: ETGVTQSPTHLIKTRGQQVTLRCSSQSGHNTVSWYQQALGQGPQFIFQYYREEENGRGNFPPRFSGLQFPNYSSELNVNALELDDSALYLCASSHLAASSTDTQYFGPGTRLTVL.

The chain employs TRBV7-2 and TRBJ2-7, with TRBD1 identical over 9 bases. V lost 5 bases, J lost 2 bases, and 7 bases stayed unmatched. The CDR3 has 15 amino acids. The germline CDR1 and CDR2 sequences are SGHTA and FQGNSA. CDR3 in amino acids: CASSMIDRGAYEQYF. The CDR3 coding sequence is TGTGCCAGCAGCATGATAGACAGGGGGGCCTACGAGCAGTACTTC.

The chain uses TRBV7-2 and TRBJ1-1; TRBD1 agrees at 7 bases. Germline CDR1 SGHTA, CDR2 FQGNSA. The J segment lost 1 base and the V segment lost 5 bases, leaving 4 bases of the junction unmatched. The CDR3 consists of 14 residues. DNA for the CDR3: TGTGCCAGCAGCCCAGGACAGGCGAACACTGAAGCTTTCTTT. Amino acid sequence: CASSPGQANTEAFF.

The rearrangement joins TRBV9 to TRBJ2-3; tentative D call: TRBD1 (6 bases). V dropped 6 bases and J dropped 0 bases, with 14 bases sitting between them. Germline V gives CDR1 SGDLS, CDR2 YYNGEE. This CDR3 comprises 15 residues. This CDR3 is CASTSGGGSTDTQYF. For the CDR3, the DNA is TGTGCCAGCACCAGTGGGGGCGGGAGCACAGATACGCAGTATTTT.

This chain connects TRBV19 to TRBJ2-1; TRBD2 is a possible D gene (6 bases). The V and J ends lost 8 bases and 8 bases respectively, with 16 bases between them. CDR1 and CDR2 (germline): LNHDA, SQIVND (reference sequence). The CDR3 extends over 13 amino acids. The CDR3 DNA is TGTGCCAGTGGGGGACTGGGTGGCCATGAGCAGTTCTTC. Translating gives CASGGLGGHEQFF. Complete variable domain (other parts from reference TRBV19 and TRBJ2-1): DGGITQSPKYLFRKEGQNVTLSCEQNLNHDAMYWYRQDPGQGLRLIYYSQIVNDFQKGDIAEGYSVSREKKESFPLTVTSAQKNPTAFYLCASGGLGGHEQFFGPGTRLTVL.

This clone turned up a few times. The chain employs TRBV5-5 and TRBJ1-2; 8 nucleotides line up with TRBD1. Germline V gene sequence: CDR1 SGHKS, CDR2 YYEKEE (reference sequence). V lost 0 bases and J lost 4; bases outside the gene matches: 5. This CDR3 spans 15 amino acids. The CDR3 DNA reads as TGTGCCAGCAGCTTGGGGGCAGGGGGCGCCTATGGCTACACCTTC. This translates into CASSLGAGGAYGYTF.

The chain uses TRBV6-2 or TRBV6-3 and TRBJ2-7; weak D call: TRBD2 (6 bases). The CDR3 spans 21 residues. In germline, CDR1 is MNHEY, CDR2 SVGEGT. V lost 2 bases, J lost 2 bases, and 31 bases lay in between. In DNA form, the CDR3 reads TGTGCCAGCAGTTACCCCATCATGCGGCGGGGAGGTTCCCCGTGGACCTACGAGCAGTACTTC. This encodes CASSYPIMRRGGSPWTYEQYF.

The chain joins TRBV6-2 or TRBV6-3 to TRBJ2-4; TRBD2 matches at 10 bases. From germline, CDR1 is MNHEY and CDR2 SVGEGT. With V trimmed by 6 bases and J by 8 bases, 16 bases remained unmatched. The CDR3 spans 17 residues. The CDR3 sequence is CASSQLATSGKRDIQYF. The CDR3 DNA reads as TGTGCCAGCAGCCAACTCGCTACTAGCGGGAAGCGTGACATTCAGTACTTC.

V gene TRBV28 combines with J gene TRBJ2-3; D not resolved. Germline V gives CDR1 MDHEN, CDR2 SYDVKM. The CDR3 is made up of 15 amino acids. V was cut by 3 bases and J by 0 bases, with 10 bases left in between. The CDR3 protein is CASSLSRGSTDTQYF. In nucleotides, the CDR3 is TGTGCCAGCAGTTTGTCTAGAGGAAGCACAGATACGCAGTATTTT.

This chain links TRBV21-1 with TRBJ2-2; TRBD2, as called in the table, went unchecked against the DNA. TRBV21-1 is given as a pseudogene. CDR3 size: 16 residues. The CDR3 bases are TGTGCCAGCAGCAAAGTAGCGGGGGGGCCAACCGGGGAGCTGTTTTTT. Protein sequence: CASSKVAGGPTGELFF.

This clone was seen more than once but under ten times. This chain uses TRBV7-9 with TRBJ2-3, with 14 bases aligning to TRBD2. This CDR3 is built from 16 residues. Germline V CDR1 and CDR2: SEHNR, FQNEAQ (reference sequence). V was clipped by 2 bases and J by 4 bases; unmatched bases: 2. The CDR3 region has the DNA TGTGCCAGCAGCTTAATGGGACTAGCGGGGGCAGATACGCAGTATTTT. Translated, it gives CASSLMGLAGADTQYF.

The J gene is TRBJ1-3, the V gene TRBV4-1; D may be TRBD1 (5 bases). V lost 4 bases, J lost 0 bases, and 7 bases lay in between. In germline, CDR1 is MGHRA, CDR2 YSYEKL. The CDR3 length is 14 residues. The CDR3 sequence is CASSRQSSGNTIYF. In DNA, the CDR3 is TGCGCCAGCAGCCGACAGAGCTCTGGAAACACCATATATTTT.